This T cell receptor (beta chain) was sequenced in a study of T-cell reconstitution after alpha-beta-depleted transplantation in children (dated by TCRdb to about 2016). At the level of the whole study: Using TCR repertoire profiling, the study followed T-cell immune reconstitution in a quantitative way in children after TCRalphabeta/CD19-depleted allogeneic hematopoietic cell transplantation. Paper-wide results and their limitations: The apparently early recovery of alphabetaT-cell counts about two months after transplant reportedly depended on only several hundred rapidly expanded clones that came from non-depleted graft cells. In some patients, the high TCRbeta diversity seen at day 60 was put down to recipient T cells and intrathymic progenitors that had survived conditioning. Over subsequent months, a decline in hyperexpanded clone frequencies was noted, and after one year, T-cell counts and TCRbeta diversity were mostly ascribed to newly produced T cells.

This specimen's treatment or condition label, per the study, means: allogeneic hematopoietic cell transplantation with graft depleted of TCRalphabeta T cells and CD19 B cells. Transplant recipients were children who received TCRalphabeta/CD19-depleted allogeneic hematopoietic cell grafts. The library came from PCR. The instrument was an Illumina HiSeq 2500. TCR libraries were prepared with molecular barcoding, using unique molecular identifiers to normalize TCRbeta repertoire quantification. TCRdb reanalyzed the raw reads on its own, using fastp at Q25 for trimming and MiXCR for clone calling, and kept in-frame beta chains. Rows are unified per CDR3 protein, each entry keeping the most common DNA and genes. The table for this sample lists about a million distinct CDR3 sequences; less than 30% of them were counted only once. The biggest ten clones account for about 28% of the sample. This clonotype turned up a few times. What this receptor recognizes is not known. Per-base qualities were not stored, and no clone one base away is much larger.

V and J are truncated by 1 base and 3 bases respectively, leaving an intervening sequence of 13 bases. The CDR3 covers 16 residues, taking in both the cysteine and the phenylalanine. Only CDR3 DNA is held: 48 bases, read in frame from base 1. Based on the germline V gene, the CDR1 and CDR2 sequences are LGHNT and FRNRAP. Specimen: PBMCs, mostly from graft donor cells, collected 360 days after TCRalphabeta/CD19-depleted stem cell transplant. Recombination linked TRBV12-5 to TRBJ2-1; the D gene is possibly TRBD2, with 5 bases matching. This TCR was sampled from a boy younger than two who had a stem cell transplant for SCID, so the T cells may come from the graft donor. The nucleotide sequence reads as follows: TGTGCTAGTGGTTTGGGACTACCCACCGGCTACAATGAGCAGTTCTTC. Its product reads: CASGLGLPTGYNEQFF.